Listed below are T cell receptor beta chains from one sample, sequenced in a study of immune cell composition in non-small cell lung cancer. Clones were sequenced by immunoSEQ multiplex PCR, and TCRdb holds only the in-frame ones, with some missing. Of about 11,000 clones in the sample, 64% were seen once. Sample: lung tumor tissue. The receptors here all came from a human donor with non-small cell lung cancer. CDR3s include the opening cysteine and the closing phenylalanine or tryptophan. A D gene is named only where the DNA matches it firmly. Only part of the rows carry a size: once, few, many, or a class if the clone is expanded.

v_call	d_call	j_call	clone_size	cdr3_nt	cdr3_aa
TRBV9	NA	TRBJ2-2	medium-sized	TGTGCCAGCAGCACCGTAGGAGGGTACGGGGAGCTGTTTTTT	CASSTVGGYGELFF
TRBV19	NA	TRBJ1-2	medium-sized	TGTGCCAGTAGAGTAGGGGCCCGCTATGGCTACACCTTC	CASRVGARYGYTF
TRBV5-1	TRBD2	TRBJ2-5	NA	TGCGCCAGCAGCTCCTTTACGACTAGCGGGGAAGAGACCCAGTACTTC	CASSSFTTSGEETQYF
TRBV7-9	NA	TRBJ2-4	few	TGTGCCAGCAGCTCCCCTGCAGGGGTGGCCAAAAACATTCAGTACTTC	CASSSPAGVAKNIQYF
TRBV9	NA	TRBJ2-3	once	TGTGCCAGCAGCTCCCGGGGGAACACAGATACGCAGTATTTT	CASSSRGNTDTQYF
TRBV6-5	TRBD1	TRBJ2-2	NA	TGTGCCAGCAGTCACGGGACAGCCACCGGGGAGCTGTTTTTT	CASSHGTATGELFF
TRBV4-2	TRBD2	TRBJ2-1	NA	TGTGCCAGCAGCCAAGGTGTAAGCGGGACCTACAATGAGCAGTTCTTC	CASSQGVSGTYNEQFF
TRBV13	NA	TRBJ1-5	hyperexpanded	TGTGCCAGCAGCAAACGGACAGAGAGCAATCAGCCCCAGCATTTT	CASSKRTESNQPQHF
TRBV9	NA	TRBJ2-5	once	TGTGCCAGCAGCGTAGGGTCAGGGGCGTTCCCCCAAGAGACCCAGTACTTC	CASSVGSGAFPQETQYF
TRBV2	NA	TRBJ2-5	NA	TGTGCCAGCCATAGAGGGTACCAAGAGACCCAGTACTTC	CASHRGYQETQYF
TRBV4-2	NA	TRBJ1-2	once	TGTGCCAGCAGCCGTACCCGGGACAATACGGTCCATGGCTACACCTTC	CASSRTRDNTVHGYTF
TRBV28	TRBD2	TRBJ2-6	few	TGTGCCAGCAGCCCCGTCCGGGGACTAGCGGGAGTGGGTGGGGCCAACGTCCTGACTTTC	CASSPVRGLAGVGGANVLTF
TRBV5-4	NA	TRBJ1-1	NA	TGTGCCAGCAGCTTGGACAGGGTAGGCATCATGAACACTGAAGCTTTCTTT	CASSLDRVGIMNTEAFF
TRBV5-1	TRBD2	TRBJ2-3	NA	TGCGCCAGCAGCTCTACTAGCGAGACAGATACGCAGTATTTT	CASSSTSETDTQYF
TRBV6-5	TRBD2	TRBJ2-2	NA	TGTGCCAGCAGTAACCGACTAGCGGGAGACGGGGAGCTGTTTTTT	CASSNRLAGDGELFF
TRBV5-1	NA	TRBJ2-2	NA	TGCGCCAGCAGGGTACAGGGAGCGAACACCGGGGAGCTGTTTTTT	CASRVQGANTGELFF
TRBV11-2	TRBD2	TRBJ2-7	NA	TGTGCCAGCAGCCCGCCGGGACTAGCGGGAGCGGGGGAGCAGTACTTC	CASSPPGLAGAGEQYF
TRBV6-6	TRBD1	TRBJ1-5	medium-sized	TGTGCCAGTAGTGACAGGGGCCCTCAGCCCCAGCATTTT	CASSDRGPQPQHF
TRBV15	NA	TRBJ1-1	NA	TGTGCCACCAGCAGAGGCGGGTTACTTGCCACTGAAGCTTTCTTT	CATSRGGLLATEAFF
TRBV6-5	NA	TRBJ2-2	NA	TGTGCCAGCACCCGTCCCACCGGGGAGCTGTTTTTT	CASTRPTGELFF
TRBV27	NA	TRBJ2-5	once	TGTGCCAGCAGTTTCGTCATCGGAGAGACCCAGTACTTC	CASSFVIGETQYF
TRBV19	NA	TRBJ1-5	NA	TGTGCCAGTAGTATCCCGTGGAGGGCTAATCAGCCCCAGCATTTT	CASSIPWRANQPQHF
TRBV30	TRBD1	TRBJ1-1	once	TGTGCCTGGAGTGGGACAGGGCGGGCTGAAGCTTTCTTT	CAWSGTGRAEAFF
TRBV5-1	TRBD2	TRBJ2-1	once	TGCGCCAGCAGCTTGGCGGTACTAGCGGGAGTAAATGAGCAGTTCTTC	CASSLAVLAGVNEQFF
TRBV7-9	TRBD1	TRBJ2-2	NA	TGTGCCAGCAGCTTGATGGACAGGGAGGACGGGGAGCTGTTTTTT	CASSLMDREDGELFF
TRBV18	NA	TRBJ1-1	once	TGTGCCAGCTCACCACGAGGGAAAGGAACAGCGCACACTGAAGCTTTCTTT	CASSPRGKGTAHTEAFF
TRBV21-1	NA	TRBJ1-4	NA	TGTGCCAGCAGCTTTAAAGGTCCGGGTACTAATGAAAAACTGTTTTTT	CASSFKGPGTNEKLFF
TRBV10-1	NA	TRBJ2-2	few	TGCGCCAGCAGTGAGCGGAGGGCGAACACCGGGGAGCTGTTTTTT	CASSERRANTGELFF
TRBV9	NA	TRBJ2-1	NA	TGTGCCAGCAGTGGCTACTCGGGTGAGCAGTTCTTC	CASSGYSGEQFF
TRBV4-3	NA	TRBJ1-2	NA	TGCGCCAGCAGCCGGGACACCAACTATGGCTACACCTTC	CASSRDTNYGYTF
TRBV29-1	NA	TRBJ2-7	NA	TGCAGCGTCGCAGTCGGGGGACGGGAGCAGTACTTC	CSVAVGGREQYF
TRBV27	TRBD2	TRBJ2-1	NA	TGTGCCAGCAGTTCCCGTTGGGGGGGAGGGCCGGGGAATGAGCAGTTCTTC	CASSSRWGGGPGNEQFF
TRBV19	TRBD1	TRBJ2-2	NA	TGTGCCAGTAGTACAGGGGGCGCAGGGGCCGGGGAGCTGTTTTTT	CASSTGGAGAGELFF
TRBV6-1	NA	TRBJ1-4	few	TGTGCCAGCAGCCGACAGTTTGCAACTAATGAAAAACTGTTTTTT	CASSRQFATNEKLFF
TRBV6-5	NA	TRBJ1-6	NA	TGTGCCAGCAGTTACTCGAGACAGCTGAATTCACCCCTCCACTTT	CASSYSRQLNSPLHF
TRBV6-1	NA	TRBJ2-2	NA	TGTGCCAGCAGTGTACCAGCTAGTCCCACCGGGGAGCTGTTTTTT	CASSVPASPTGELFF
TRBV27	NA	TRBJ1-1	NA	TGTGCCAGCAGTTCAGGACTGCTCATGAACACTGAAGCTTTCTTT	CASSSGLLMNTEAFF
TRBV7-2	TRBD1	TRBJ1-5	NA	TGTGCCAGCAGCTTAGAGGGGACAGGGGGCGATCAGCCCCAGCATTTT	CASSLEGTGGDQPQHF
TRBV29-1	TRBD2	TRBJ2-1	NA	TGCAGCGTTGCCAAGACCCGTTGGGGGGGTGAGCAGTTCTTC	CSVAKTRWGGEQFF
TRBV5-4	TRBD1	TRBJ1-1	few	TGTGCCAGCAGCCGGACAGGGCTGAACACTGAAGCTTTCTTT	CASSRTGLNTEAFF
TRBV27	TRBD2	TRBJ2-1	NA	TGTGCCAGCAGTTTCCCGACCACTAGCGGGACCATAAATGAGCAGTTCTTC	CASSFPTTSGTINEQFF
TRBV4-2	NA	TRBJ2-3	NA	TGTGCCAGCAGCCAAGTTCGGGACTCAGATACGCAGTATTTT	CASSQVRDSDTQYF
TRBV7-9	NA	TRBJ2-7	NA	TGTGCCAGCAGTTCGGGACTTTTCTACGAGCAGTACTTC	CASSSGLFYEQYF
TRBV2	TRBD2	TRBJ2-7	few	TGTGCCAGCAACCGGGGAGGGGCCTACGAGCAGTACTTC	CASNRGGAYEQYF
TRBV5-1	NA	TRBJ1-2	NA	TGCGCCAGCAGCTTGAGTTTGTCAGTGGCTGATGGCTACACCTTC	CASSLSLSVADGYTF